The 9 T cell receptor beta chains reported below all come from one sample, sequenced in a study of blood T cell repertoires in COVID-19. Using immunoSEQ multiplex PCR, the repertoire was profiled, and TCRdb retains in-frame clones only, with some absent. The profile covers about 170,000 clones, with approximately 83% appearing a single time and about 2.7% taken by the ten largest. The sample consisted of peripheral blood. The origin of the receptors is a human donor with acute or convalescent COVID-19. The donor label of this sample is uncertain.

This chain connects TRBV10-3 to TRBJ1-4, with 7 nucleotides matching TRBD1. The CDR3 consists of 14 residues. V shed 6 bases and J 4 bases; nucleotides not matched to a gene: 5. Germline loops: CDR1 ENHRY, CDR2 SYGVKD. The CDR3 reads CAISMGQRNEKLFF. The CDR3 nucleotides read TGTGCCATCAGCATGGGACAGCGTAATGAAAAACTGTTTTTT.

V is TRBV5-1 and J is TRBJ2-3; 7 bases are a match to TRBD2. The germline gives CDR1 SGHRS, CDR2 YFSETQ. This CDR3 contains 15 residues. The V and J ends lost 3 bases and 3 bases, in that order; junction bases with no gene match: 7. CDR3 in amino acids: CASSWGRAPTDTQYF. The CDR3 DNA sequence: TGCGCCAGCAGCTGGGGGAGGGCCCCTACAGATACGCAGTATTTT.

The chain carries TRBV5-1 and TRBJ2-7; tentative D call: TRBD2 (6 bases). Germline CDR1 and CDR2: SGHRS and YFSETQ. V was pared by 6 bases and J by 2 bases, with 18 bases between. There are 15 residues in the CDR3. The CDR3: CASTGVGQGTYEQYF. The CDR3 DNA reads as TGCGCCAGCACGGGGGTGGGGCAAGGGACCTACGAGCAGTACTTC.

The J gene is TRBJ2-1, the V gene TRBV27, with TRBD1 matching 9 bases. Per germline, CDR1 MNHEY and CDR2 SMNVEV (reference sequence). CDR3 size: 16 residues. V trimming: 2 bases; J trimming: 4 bases; junction bases outside the gene matches: 6. The CDR3 DNA reads as TGTGCCAGCAGTTTAGGGGGGACAGGGTGGTACAATGAGCAGTTCTTC. Encoded protein: CASSLGGTGWYNEQFF.

The V call is TRBV6-5, the J call TRBJ2-7, with TRBD1 identical over 7 bases. CDR1 and CDR2 (germline): MNHEY, SVGAGI. The length of the CDR3 is 12 residues. With V trimmed by 5 bases and J by 5 bases, 3 bases remained unmatched. CDR3 in amino acids: CASSPQGNEQYF. The CDR3 DNA is TGTGCCAGCAGTCCACAGGGGAACGAGCAGTACTTC.

There are a few counts of this clone. The chain joins TRBV14 to TRBJ1-1; D is perhaps TRBD1 (5 bases). Looked up from germline, CDR1 is SGHDN and CDR2 is FVKESK. V was shortened by 0 bases and J by 2 bases, with 10 bases between the two germline ends. CDR3 length: 15 amino acids. In nucleotides, the CDR3 is TGTGCCAGCAGCCAAGAAGGGGCGATTAACACTGAAGCTTTCTTT. Protein: CASSQEGAINTEAFF.

The rearrangement links TRBV28 to TRBJ2-7; TRBD2 might be the D (7 bases). The V and J ends lost 3 bases and 5 bases respectively, with 17 bases between them. The CDR3 runs to 15 residues. Germline lookup yields CDR1 MDHEN and CDR2 SYDVKM. CDR3 nucleotides: TGTGCCAGCAGTTTTAGGGGAGGGGGTGTAAACGAGCAGTACTTC. This translates into CASSFRGGGVNEQYF.

The gene calls are TRBV19 and TRBJ2-3; 7 bases agree with TRBD1. This CDR3 is built from 16 residues. The V and J ends lost 5 bases and 1 base, in that order; junction bases with no gene match: 9. Germline V gene lookup returns CDR1 LNHDA and CDR2 SQIVND (reference sequence). CDR3 sequence (DNA): TGTGCCAGTAGTCCATTCCGGGACAGAGGCACAGATACGCAGTATTTT. This codes for CASSPFRDRGTDTQYF.

J is TRBJ1-2 and V is TRBV29-1; D is unclear. Trimming cost V 4 bases and J 5 bases, with 14 bases left between them. The CDR3 is 13 amino acids. Germline CDR1 and CDR2: SQVTM and ANQGSEA. CDR3 sequence reads: CSVGAAALYGYTF. The DNA of the CDR3 is TGCAGCGTTGGGGCCGCAGCTCTGTATGGCTACACCTTC.